This T cell receptor (beta chain) was identified during a study of cytotoxic CD8 clonotypes in ibrutinib-treated CLL. Study-level information: The sample average was about 270,000 productive templates and tens of thousands of productive rearrangements. Study-wide findings and caveats: Sustained-remission and progressing patients had different sampling times. Rising at ibrutinib response, clonality subsequently fell back toward baseline at progression. Private clonotypes, not public ones, expanded at ibrutinib response.

Produced via immunoSEQ multiplex PCR; TCRdb's table is partial and in-frame only. The sample has more than 200,000 clones; approximately 70% are singletons. The CDR3 spans 19 residues. Trimming cost V 5 bases and J 2 bases; bases outside gene matches: 11. Germline V lookup: CDR1 MDHEN, CDR2 SYDVKM. As for this clone: Antigen unknown.

Sequenced material: PBMCs, taken after 12 months of ibrutinib treatment. The chain is built from TRBV28 and TRBJ2-3, with TRBD2 identical over 15 bases. The receptor was derived from a human donor with chronic lymphocytic leukemia. DNA for the CDR3: TGTGCCAGCAGTGCTGTACCGGGACTAGCGGGAGGTACCACAGATACGCAGTATTTT. As protein: CASSAVPGLAGGTTDTQYF. The whole variable domain, filled in from reference TRBV28 and TRBJ2-3, reads DVKVTQSSRYLVKRTGEKVFLECVQDMDHENMFWYRQDPGLGLRLIYFSYDVKMKEKGDIPEGYSVSREKKERFSLILESASTNQTSMYLCASSAVPGLAGGTTDTQYFGPGTRLTVL.